This T cell receptor beta chain was sequenced in a study of T cell repertoires in cytomegalovirus infection (dated 2019 in TCRdb). For the wider study: Donor HLA type was relevant to the analysis, as public TCR beta signatures indicated carriage of CMV infection together with the matching HLA type. Summary of the overall study and its limitations: Cumulative frequency of public TCR beta family members discriminated carriers of CMV infection plus the relevant HLA type in this cohort and an independent approximately 350-donor cohort. In the ex vivo response, HLA-C-restricted CMV-specific TCR beta clonotypes were dominant, and in two of eight donors the single most frequent clonotype came from this HLA-C-restricted group.

Note on this clonotype: There is no known antigen for this receptor. Within one base of it there is no much larger clone, and no base qualities were kept.

The CDR3 starts with the cysteine, ends with the phenylalanine, and has 13 residues. The sequence is cut down to CDR3 DNA, 39 bases in frame from base 1. From the germline V gene, CDR1 is ENHRY and CDR2 is SYGVKD. V ends up 6 bases short and J 6 bases short, with an unmatched junction base count of 7. The sequencing machine was an Illumina HiSeq 1500. The public reads were run again by TCRdb, first through fastp at Q25 and then through MiXCR, and only productive beta chains were kept. Entries are consolidated by CDR3 protein sequence, retaining the most common genes and DNA. The sample table shows hundreds of thousands of distinct CDR3 sequences, and roughly 24% are seen once. 8% of the sample goes to the ten largest clones.

Sequencing was performed on CD8+ T cells from PBMCs. The V and J genes are TRBV10-3 and TRBJ1-2, and TRBD1 aligns with 7 junction nucleotides. This receptor was obtained from a human donor in good health (CMV status not recorded). Some clones in this sample may be carry-over from other donors' samples. The nucleotide sequence is TGTGCCATCAGAGACAGGGTAGGAGATGGCTACACCTTC. This yields the protein CAIRDRVGDGYTF.